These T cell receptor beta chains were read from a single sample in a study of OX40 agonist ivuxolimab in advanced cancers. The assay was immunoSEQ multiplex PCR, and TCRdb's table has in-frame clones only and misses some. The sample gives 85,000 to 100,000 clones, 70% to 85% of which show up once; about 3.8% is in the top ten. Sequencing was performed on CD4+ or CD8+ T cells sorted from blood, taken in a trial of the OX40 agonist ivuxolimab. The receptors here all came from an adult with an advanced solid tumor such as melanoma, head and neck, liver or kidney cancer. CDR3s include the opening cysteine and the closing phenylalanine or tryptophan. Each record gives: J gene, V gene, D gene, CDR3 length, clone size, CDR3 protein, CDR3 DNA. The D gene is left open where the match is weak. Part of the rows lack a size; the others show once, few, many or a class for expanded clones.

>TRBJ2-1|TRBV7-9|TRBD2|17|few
CASSRRLAGSSYNEQFF
TGTGCCAGCAGCCGACGACTAGCGGGTAGCTCCTACAATGAGCAGTTCTTC
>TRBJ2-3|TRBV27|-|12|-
CASSPGTDTQYF
TGTGCCAGCTCCCCGGGGACGGATACGCAGTATTTT
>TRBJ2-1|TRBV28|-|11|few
CASSLYSEQFF
TGTGCCAGCAGTTTATACAGTGAGCAGTTCTTC
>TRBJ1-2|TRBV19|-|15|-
CASSIMSAGHYGYTF
TGTGCCAGTAGTATAATGTCCGCGGGACATTATGGCTACACCTTC
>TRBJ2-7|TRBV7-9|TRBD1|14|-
CASNHLGTGNEQYF
TGTGCCAGCAACCACCTAGGGACAGGGAACGAGCAGTACTTC
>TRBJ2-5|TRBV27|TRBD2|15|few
CASSLTGGWQETQYF
TGTGCCAGCAGTTTGACGGGAGGGTGGCAAGAGACCCAGTACTTC
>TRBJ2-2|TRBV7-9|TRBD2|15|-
CASSGSGSGPGELFF
TGTGCCAGCAGTGGTAGCGGGAGTGGTCCCGGGGAGCTGTTTTTT
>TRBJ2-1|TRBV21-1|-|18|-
CASSTASGSIRSYNEQFF
TGTGCCAGCAGCACGGCTAGCGGGAGTATTAGGTCCTACAATGAGCAGTTCTTC
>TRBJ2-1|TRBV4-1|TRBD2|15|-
CASSQGLAGASEQFF
TGCGCCAGCAGCCAGGGACTAGCGGGAGCTAGTGAGCAGTTCTTC
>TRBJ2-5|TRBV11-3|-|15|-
CASGRMGSDQETQYF
TGTGCCAGTGGGAGAATGGGAAGCGATCAAGAGACCCAGTACTTC
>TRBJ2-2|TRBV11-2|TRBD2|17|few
CASSSAPGGVNTGELFF
TGTGCCAGCAGCTCGGCCCCGGGAGGCGTGAACACCGGGGAGCTGTTTTTT
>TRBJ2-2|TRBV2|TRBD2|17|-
CASTDWGLAGGPGELFF
TGTGCCAGCACCGATTGGGGACTAGCGGGAGGGCCCGGGGAGCTGTTTTTT
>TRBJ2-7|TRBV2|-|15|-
CASQRMTSLGGEQYF
TGTGCCAGCCAAAGGATGACAAGCCTGGGTGGCGAGCAGTACTTC
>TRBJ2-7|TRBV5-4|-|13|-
CASSPGRLGEQYF
TGTGCCAGCAGCCCCGGGAGACTGGGCGAGCAGTACTTC
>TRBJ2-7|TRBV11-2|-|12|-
CASSSSAYEQYF
TGTGCCAGCAGCTCCTCAGCCTACGAGCAGTACTTC